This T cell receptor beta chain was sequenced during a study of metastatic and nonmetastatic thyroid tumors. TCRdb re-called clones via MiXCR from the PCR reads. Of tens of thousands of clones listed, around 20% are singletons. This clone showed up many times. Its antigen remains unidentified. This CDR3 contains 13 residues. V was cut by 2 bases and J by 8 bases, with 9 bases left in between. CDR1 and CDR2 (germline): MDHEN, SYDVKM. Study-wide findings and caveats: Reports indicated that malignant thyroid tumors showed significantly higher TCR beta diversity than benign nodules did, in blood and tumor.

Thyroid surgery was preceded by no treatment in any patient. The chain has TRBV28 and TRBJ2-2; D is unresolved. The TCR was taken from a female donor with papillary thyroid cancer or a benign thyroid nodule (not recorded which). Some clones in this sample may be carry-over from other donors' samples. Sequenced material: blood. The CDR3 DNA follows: TGTGCCAGCAGTTTAGTGCCCCCGGGGGAGCTGTTTTTT. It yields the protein CASSLVPPGELFF.